In its sample, the clone carrying this T cell receptor beta chain was seen many times. No antigen is known for it. This sample is drawn from a study of identical twins. Study-level points and caveats: Conclusions were drawn cross-sectionally by statistical analysis, without following the same donors. The models gave estimates that fell short of the out-of-frame TCR alpha sharing seen in monozygotic twins. Diverse VJ usage suggested most zero-insertion clonotypes were not invariant T cells.

Unique molecular identifiers were present on the cDNA, which also gained a universal primer site by template switching. Using its own MiXCR run on the 5' RACE reads, TCRdb lists one record per CDR3 protein. The sample lists fewer than 250,000 distinct CDR3 sequences; roughly 10% were seen once. The germline V gene has CDR1 SGHRS and CDR2 YFSETQ. The V end was cut by 2 bases, the J end by 2 bases, with 10 bases between. The CDR3 has 14 residues. J is TRBJ1-2 and V is TRBV5-1; possibly TRBD1 for D (5 bases). The receptor's source is a woman aged 18-30 years in good health. Sequencing was done on a sample of memory (CD45RO+) T cells sorted from blood. CDR3 sequence reads: CASSFLDTNYGYTF. CDR3 DNA sequence: TGCGCCAGCAGCTTTTTGGACACGAACTATGGCTACACCTTC.